These 31 T cell receptor beta chains came from one sample sequenced in a study of technical replicates of blood from several donors. Generated by immunoSEQ multiplex PCR, the TCRdb table keeps only in-frame clones and is missing some. This sample carries roughly 80,000 clones, 96% of them seen once, and the ten largest clones take about 0.2%. Material: T cells isolated from PBMCs. These receptor sequences come from a human donor in good health.

Here the CDR3 reads CASSYEPGQGAYGYTF. Here the CDR3 DNA reads TGCGCCAGCAGCTACGAACCGGGACAGGGAGCCTATGGCTACACCTTC. The chain links TRBV5-1 to TRBJ1-2; TRBD1 matches at 9 bases. J gave up 4 bases and V 3 bases, and 10 bases lay outside the gene matches. There are 16 residues in the CDR3. CDR1 is SGHRS and CDR2 is YFSETQ in the germline V gene.

The J gene is TRBJ2-5, the V gene TRBV9; possibly TRBD2 for D (7 bases). The V gene's germline CDR1 is SGDLS and CDR2 YYNGEE. CDR3 length equals 15 residues. Trimming shortened V by 2 bases and J by 0 bases, and 11 bases separated the two germline ends. DNA for the CDR3: TGTGCCAGCAGCGTTGGGGGGGCGGACCAAGAGACCCAGTACTTC. As protein: CASSVGGADQETQYF. Full variable domain (missing parts from reference TRBV9 and TRBJ2-5): DSGVTQTPKHLITATGQRVTLRCSPRSGDLSVYWYQQSLDQGLQFLIQYYNGEERAKGNILERFSAQQFPDLHSELNLSSLELGDSALYFCASSVGGADQETQYFGPGTRLLVL.

V is TRBV6-1 and J is TRBJ2-1; tentatively, D is TRBD1 (5 bases). Deletions cut 4 bases from V and 2 bases from J, with 9 bases between. The CDR3 loop spans 14 amino acids. Germline V lookup: CDR1 MNHNS, CDR2 SASEGT. CDR3 residues: CASSGTLTYNEQFF. The DNA of the CDR3 is TGTGCCAGCAGTGGGACACTTACCTACAATGAGCAGTTCTTC.

J is TRBJ2-5 and V is TRBV7-3, with TRBD2 as a possible D gene (5 bases). The CDR3 covers 15 residues. Germline-derived CDR1 and CDR2 are SGHTA and FQGTGA. The V end lost 1 base, the J end lost 2 bases, and 11 bases lay between the germline ends. In DNA form, the CDR3 reads TGTGCCAGCAGCTTAATACCCCAGCGGCAAGAGACCCAGTACTTC. Its protein is CASSLIPQRQETQYF.

The rearrangement links TRBV5-1 to TRBJ2-1; TRBD1 might be the D (6 bases). Trimming removed 0 bases at V and 8 bases at J, with 12 bases between. CDR1 and CDR2 (germline): SGHRS, YFSETQ. The CDR3 contains 14 residues. CDR3 sequence: CASSLEDSPDEQFF. CDR3 nucleotides: TGCGCCAGCAGCTTGGAGGACAGTCCGGATGAGCAGTTCTTC.

The J gene is TRBJ2-3, the V gene TRBV28; 12 nucleotides line up with TRBD2. This CDR3 comprises 14 residues. Germline-derived CDR1 and CDR2 are MDHEN and SYDVKM. With 9 bases clipped from V and 4 bases from J, the junction kept 5 bases outside the gene matches. CDR3 nucleotide sequence: TGTGCCAGTCTAGCGGGAGGGCCCCCAGATACGCAGTATTTT. It yields the protein CASLAGGPPDTQYF.

The chain links TRBV7-6 to TRBJ2-5; D is perhaps TRBD1 (5 bases). The CDR3 is made up of 16 amino acids. V was pared by 5 bases and J by 2 bases, with 18 bases between. From germline, CDR1 is SGHVS and CDR2 FNYEAQ. The CDR3 nucleotides are TGTGCCAGCAGCCCCCTCGGCAGGGTCCTTCAAGAGACCCAGTACTTC. It codes for CASSPLGRVLQETQYF.

This rearrangement joins TRBV4-1 to TRBJ2-1, with D perhaps TRBD1 (6 bases). The length of the CDR3 is 14 residues. The germline V gene encodes CDR1 MGHRA and CDR2 YSYEKL. V was cut by 6 bases and J by 6 bases, with 15 bases left in between. The CDR3 coding sequence is TGCGCCAGCAGTCGGGTTGGGGGCGGCAATGAGCAGTTCTTC. The encoded protein is CASSRVGGGNEQFF.

The rearrangement joins TRBV7-2 to TRBJ2-5, with D perhaps matching TRBD1 (7 bases). Trimming shortened V by 2 bases and J by 5 bases, and 15 bases separated the two germline ends. The CDR3 has 15 amino acids. Germline CDR1 is SGHTA and CDR2 is FQGNSA. The CDR3 protein is CASSLRRGPRETQYF. CDR3 nucleotides: TGTGCCAGCAGCTTAAGGAGGGGGCCCAGGGAGACCCAGTACTTC.

Only one count was recorded for this clone. The chain recombines TRBV2 with TRBJ2-7; TRBD1 is a possible D gene (6 bases). Trimming shortened V by 0 bases and J by 7 bases, and 7 bases separated the two germline ends. The CDR3 length is 12 residues. Germline V CDR1 and CDR2: SNHLY, FYNNEI. The CDR3 region is CASSEAGQEQYF. DNA of the CDR3: TGTGCCAGCAGTGAAGCAGGACAGGAGCAGTACTTC.

The chain uses TRBV9 and TRBJ2-4; 8 bases line up with TRBD1. The length of the CDR3 is 14 residues. The germline CDR1 and CDR2 sequences are SGDLS and YYNGEE. V lost 0 bases, J lost 7 bases, and 3 bases stayed unmatched. CDR3 region: CASSVGAGGNIQYF. CDR3 bases: TGTGCCAGCAGCGTAGGTGCAGGGGGCAACATTCAGTACTTC.

The J gene is TRBJ1-1, the V gene TRBV4-1, with unresolved D. Trimming removed 2 bases from V and 3 bases from J, with 19 bases in between. From germline, CDR1 is MGHRA and CDR2 YSYEKL. This CDR3 is 17 amino acids long. The CDR3 sequence is CASSQMWRPRAHTEAFF. DNA of the CDR3: TGCGCCAGCAGCCAAATGTGGAGGCCACGCGCGCACACTGAAGCTTTCTTT.

V usage is TRBV14 and J usage is TRBJ2-2, with 8 nucleotides matching TRBD1. With 3 bases clipped from V and 7 bases from J, the junction kept 10 bases outside the gene matches. The CDR3 sequence is 16 residues long. Germline V gives CDR1 SGHDN, CDR2 FVKESK. This chain's CDR3 is CASSHPAWTGHGELFF. The DNA of the CDR3 is TGTGCCAGCAGCCATCCTGCTTGGACAGGGCACGGGGAGCTGTTTTTT.

The CDR3 bases are TGTGCCACCCTCCCGACCGGGAAAGGCTCTGAAGCTTTCTTT. Its translation: CATLPTGKGSEAFF. This rearrangement joins TRBV28 to TRBJ1-1; D not certain. CDR3 size: 14 residues. The V gene's germline CDR1 is MDHEN and CDR2 SYDVKM. The V end lost 10 bases, the J end lost 6 bases, and 21 bases lay between the germline ends.

Here the CDR3 reads CASSPGLAGGLNTGELFF. DNA of the CDR3: TGTGCCAGCAGCCCGGGACTAGCGGGAGGTTTAAACACCGGGGAGCTGTTTTTT. The chain recombines TRBV7-9 with TRBJ2-2, with TRBD2 matching over 15 bases. Germline V gene sequence: CDR1 SEHNR, CDR2 FQNEAQ (reference sequence). There are 18 residues in the CDR3. J was trimmed by 2 bases and V by 5 bases; bases with no gene match: 6. Filled out from reference TRBV7-9 and TRBJ2-2, the complete variable domain reads DTGVSQNPRHKITKRGQNVTFRCDPISEHNRLYWYRQTLGQGPEFLTYFQNEAQLEKSRLLSDRFSAERPKGSFSTLEIQRTEQGDSAMYLCASSPGLAGGLNTGELFFGEGSRLTVL.

This sequence joins TRBV6-6 and TRBJ1-6; D not certain. The CDR3 is made up of 12 amino acids. Germline CDR1 is MNHNY and CDR2 is SVGAGI (reference sequence). V was clipped by 0 bases and J by 14 bases, with 8 bases between them. DNA of the CDR3: TGTGCCAGCAGTTACTCCCCCGCGGCCCTCCACTTT. Protein sequence: CASSYSPAALHF.

This chain connects TRBV12-5 to TRBJ2-1, with 9 bases matching TRBD1. The V segment lost 5 bases and the J segment 6 bases; nucleotides outside the gene matches: 2. This CDR3 has 13 residues. Germline V gene data show CDR1 as LGHNT and CDR2 as FRNRAP. The CDR3 DNA reads as TGTGCTAGTGGTGTGACAGGGGGCAATGAGCAGTTCTTC. The encoded protein is CASGVTGGNEQFF. Full variable domain (missing parts from reference TRBV12-5 and TRBJ2-1): DARVTQTPRHKVTEMGQEVTMRCQPILGHNTVFWYRQTMMQGLELLAYFRNRAPLDDSGMPKDRFSAEMPDATLATLKIQPSEPRDSAVYFCASGVTGGNEQFFGPGTRLTVL.

The chain links TRBV9 to TRBJ1-4, with no clear D. The CDR3 sequence is 16 residues long. V dropped 3 bases and J dropped 0 bases, with 12 bases sitting between them. The V gene's germline CDR1 is SGDLS and CDR2 YYNGEE. DNA for the CDR3: TGTGCCAGCAGCGGGGGAGGTACGGCAACTAATGAAAAACTGTTTTTT. It specifies CASSGGGTATNEKLFF.

This chain uses TRBV12-5 with TRBJ2-7; 7 nucleotides align to TRBD1. V lost 0 bases, J lost 0 bases, and 8 bases stayed unmatched. In germline, CDR1 is LGHNT, CDR2 FRNRAP. This CDR3 region has 17 residues. The CDR3 region has the DNA TGTGCTAGTGGTTTGGTACCCCGACAGGGTACCTCCTACGAGCAGTACTTC. It yields the protein CASGLVPRQGTSYEQYF.

The chain joins TRBV6-1 to TRBJ2-1; D may be TRBD2 (6 bases). V was cut by 2 bases and J by 4 bases, with 12 bases left in between. CDR3 length: 15 residues. Germline-derived CDR1 and CDR2 are MNHNS and SASEGT. CDR3 DNA sequence: TGTGCCAGCAGTGAAAGGGTAGCGGTTTACAATGAGCAGTTCTTC. Its translation: CASSERVAVYNEQFF.

This clone was detected only once. The V call is TRBV4-1, the J call TRBJ1-1; D ambiguous. Germline V gene sequence: CDR1 MGHRA, CDR2 YSYEKL. Trimming shortened V by 0 bases and J by 1 base, and 12 bases separated the two germline ends. This CDR3 is built from 16 residues. CDR3 loop: CASSQDNFGRNTEAFF. As DNA, the CDR3 is TGCGCCAGCAGCCAAGATAATTTCGGTAGGAACACTGAAGCTTTCTTT.

The chain links TRBV20-1 to TRBJ2-5, with unresolved D. V dropped 3 bases and J dropped 7 bases, with 9 bases sitting between them. The germline CDR1 and CDR2 sequences are DFQATT and SNEGSKA (reference sequence). This CDR3 has 11 amino acids. The CDR3 protein is CSASFPRTQYF. The CDR3 coding sequence is TGCAGTGCTAGTTTTCCCCGGACCCAGTACTTC.

The chain links TRBV6-4 to TRBJ2-2; 7 nucleotides align to TRBD2. The CDR3 loop spans 15 amino acids. The V segment lost 3 bases and the J segment 1 base; nucleotides outside the gene matches: 2. Germline V gene lookup returns CDR1 MRHNA and CDR2 SNTAGT. The CDR3 nucleotides read TGTGCCAGCAGTGATTCGGGAGGGAACACCGGGGAGCTGTTTTTT. Translation gives CASSDSGGNTGELFF.

The rearrangement joins TRBV7-9 to TRBJ2-1; the match to TRBD2 covers 9 bases. The germline CDR1 and CDR2 sequences are SEHNR and FQNEAQ (reference sequence). The ends lost 3 bases at V and 9 bases at J; junction bases unmatched: 6. The CDR3 has 14 amino acids. The CDR3 sequence is CASSFIAGAAEQFF. For the CDR3, the DNA is TGTGCCAGCAGCTTTATAGCGGGAGCCGCTGAGCAGTTCTTC. Supplemented by reference TRBV7-9 and TRBJ2-1, the full variable domain reads DTGVSQNPRHKITKRGQNVTFRCDPISEHNRLYWYRQTLGQGPEFLTYFQNEAQLEKSRLLSDRFSAERPKGSFSTLEIQRTEQGDSAMYLCASSFIAGAAEQFFGPGTRLTVL.

V usage is TRBV30 and J usage is TRBJ2-2; D gene uncertain. Deletions cut 3 bases from V and 3 bases from J, with 8 bases between. The CDR3 is 13 amino acids. CDR1 and CDR2 from the germline V gene are GTSNPN and SVGIG (reference sequence). The CDR3 loop reads CAWRKRDTGELFF. The CDR3 DNA is TGTGCCTGGAGGAAAAGAGACACCGGGGAGCTGTTTTTT.

The gene calls are TRBV9 and TRBJ2-2, with a weak D call TRBD2 (6 bases). The V end lost 1 base, the J end lost 3 bases, and 7 bases lay between the germline ends. Germline-derived CDR1 and CDR2 are SGDLS and YYNGEE. There are 14 residues in the CDR3. CDR3 in DNA: TGTGCCAGCAGCGTAAGGGAGGACACCGGGGAGCTGTTTTTT. The encoded protein is CASSVREDTGELFF.

The rearrangement joins TRBV6-5 to TRBJ1-4; D is perhaps TRBD1 (6 bases). V gave up 6 bases and J gave up 0 bases, with 11 bases separating them. There are 15 residues in the CDR3. Germline CDR1 is MNHEY and CDR2 is SVGAGI. CDR3 protein: CASSFDRSTNEKLFF. CDR3 nucleotide sequence: TGTGCCAGCAGCTTCGACAGGTCAACTAATGAAAAACTGTTTTTT.

The chain links TRBV10-1 to TRBJ2-3; TRBD1 is a possible D gene (6 bases). The germline V gene encodes CDR1 WNHNN and CDR2 SYGVQD (reference sequence). The ends were cut back, 0 bases at V and 4 bases at J, with 11 bases in the middle. The CDR3 covers 15 residues. CDR3 coding DNA: TGCGCCAGCAGTGAGTCGAAGGCAGGGGCAGATACGCAGTATTTT. It encodes CASSESKAGADTQYF.

The V call is TRBV5-4, the J call TRBJ2-5; perhaps TRBD2 as D (6 bases). Germline V gives CDR1 SGHNT, CDR2 YYREEE (reference sequence). Trimming took 5 bases from V and 5 from J, leaving 16 bases between them. This CDR3 has 14 amino acids. This chain's CDR3 is CASRTGEDWETQYF. CDR3 sequence (DNA): TGTGCCAGCAGGACGGGAGAGGATTGGGAGACCCAGTACTTC.

This rearrangement joins TRBV7-9 to TRBJ2-7; TRBD2 might be the D (6 bases). V dropped 6 bases and J dropped 3 bases, with 15 bases sitting between them. CDR3 size: 14 residues. CDR1 SEHNR and CDR2 FQNEAQ come from the germline V gene (reference sequence). In DNA form, the CDR3 reads TGTGCCAGCAGTCTTGGGGGGTCTTACTACGAGCAGTACTTC. Protein sequence: CASSLGGSYYEQYF.

The chain is built from TRBV27 and TRBJ1-1; 7 bases line up with TRBD1. The CDR3 sequence is 13 residues long. V dropped 4 bases and J dropped 5; count of bases not matched to a gene: 4. Germline loops: CDR1 MNHEY, CDR2 SMNVEV (reference sequence). DNA for the CDR3: TGTGCCAGCAGTTACAGGGGAGGTACTGAAGCTTTCTTT. Protein product: CASSYRGGTEAFF.